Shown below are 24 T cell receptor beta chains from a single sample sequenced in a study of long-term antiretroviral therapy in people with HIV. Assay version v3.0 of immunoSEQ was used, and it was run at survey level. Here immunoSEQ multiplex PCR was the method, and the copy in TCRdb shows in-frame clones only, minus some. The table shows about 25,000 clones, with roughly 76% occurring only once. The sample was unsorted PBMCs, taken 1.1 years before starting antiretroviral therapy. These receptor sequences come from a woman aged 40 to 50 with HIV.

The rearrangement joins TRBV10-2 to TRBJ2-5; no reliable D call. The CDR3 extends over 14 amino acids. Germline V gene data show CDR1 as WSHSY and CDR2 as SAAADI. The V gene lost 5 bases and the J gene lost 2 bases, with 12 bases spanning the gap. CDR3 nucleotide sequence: TGCGCCAGCAGTCAACAGATACCACAAGAGACCCAGTACTTC. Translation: CASSQQIPQETQYF.

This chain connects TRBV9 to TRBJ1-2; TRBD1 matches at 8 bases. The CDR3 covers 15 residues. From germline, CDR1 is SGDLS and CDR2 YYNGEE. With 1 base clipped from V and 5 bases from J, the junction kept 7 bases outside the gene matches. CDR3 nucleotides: TGTGCCAGCAGCGTAACCCCTGACAGGGGATATGGCTACACCTTC. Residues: CASSVTPDRGYGYTF.

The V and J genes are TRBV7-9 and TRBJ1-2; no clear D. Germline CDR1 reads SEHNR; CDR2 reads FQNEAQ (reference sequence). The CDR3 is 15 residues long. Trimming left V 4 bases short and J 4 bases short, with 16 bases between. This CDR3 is CASSYPLARGYGYTF. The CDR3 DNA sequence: TGTGCCAGCAGCTACCCCCTTGCTCGGGGCTATGGCTACACCTTC. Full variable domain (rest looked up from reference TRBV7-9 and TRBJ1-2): DTGVSQNPRHKITKRGQNVTFRCDPISEHNRLYWYRQTLGQGPEFLTYFQNEAQLEKSRLLSDRFSAERPKGSFSTLEIQRTEQGDSAMYLCASSYPLARGYGYTFGSGTRLTVV.

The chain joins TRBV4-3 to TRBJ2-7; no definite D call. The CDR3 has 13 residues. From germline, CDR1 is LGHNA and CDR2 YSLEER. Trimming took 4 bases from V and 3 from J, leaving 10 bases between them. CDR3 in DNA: TGCGCCAGCAGCCCTAGGCAGTTCTACGAGCAGTACTTC. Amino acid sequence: CASSPRQFYEQYF.

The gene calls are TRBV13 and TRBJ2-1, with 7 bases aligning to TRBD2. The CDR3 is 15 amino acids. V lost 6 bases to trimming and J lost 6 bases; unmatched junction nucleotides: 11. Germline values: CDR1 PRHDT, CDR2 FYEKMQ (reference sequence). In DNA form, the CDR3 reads TGTGCCAGCAGTCACCGGGGGGTAGCACTCAATGAGCAGTTCTTC. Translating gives CASSHRGVALNEQFF.

The CDR3 sequence is CASSLQGATDTQYF. CDR3 DNA sequence: TGTGCCAGCAGCTTACAGGGGGCCACAGATACGCAGTATTTT. The V gene is TRBV13, the J gene TRBJ2-3, with 8 bases fitting TRBD1. V was pared by 2 bases and J by 2 bases, with 0 bases of the junction left unmatched. Per the germline V gene, CDR1 is PRHDT and CDR2 is FYEKMQ (reference sequence). The CDR3 covers 14 residues.

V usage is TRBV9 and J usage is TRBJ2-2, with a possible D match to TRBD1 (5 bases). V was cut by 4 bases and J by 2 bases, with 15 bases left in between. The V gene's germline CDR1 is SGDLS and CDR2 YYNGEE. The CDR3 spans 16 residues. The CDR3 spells CASSLAVGLNTGELFF. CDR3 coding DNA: TGTGCCAGCAGCTTGGCTGTGGGGCTAAACACCGGGGAGCTGTTTTTT.

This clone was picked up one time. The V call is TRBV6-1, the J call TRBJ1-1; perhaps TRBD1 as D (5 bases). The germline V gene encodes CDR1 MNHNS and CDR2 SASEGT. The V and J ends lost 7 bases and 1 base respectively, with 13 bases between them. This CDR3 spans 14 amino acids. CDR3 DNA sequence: TGTGCCAGCAAAGCTTCTCAGGGGAACACTGAAGCTTTCTTT. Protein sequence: CASKASQGNTEAFF.

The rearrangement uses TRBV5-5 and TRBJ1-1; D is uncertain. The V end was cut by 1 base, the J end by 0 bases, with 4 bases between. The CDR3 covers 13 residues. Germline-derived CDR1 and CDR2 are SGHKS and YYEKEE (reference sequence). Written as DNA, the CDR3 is TGTGCCAGCAGCTTGTTCCTGAACACTGAAGCTTTCTTT. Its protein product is CASSLFLNTEAFF.

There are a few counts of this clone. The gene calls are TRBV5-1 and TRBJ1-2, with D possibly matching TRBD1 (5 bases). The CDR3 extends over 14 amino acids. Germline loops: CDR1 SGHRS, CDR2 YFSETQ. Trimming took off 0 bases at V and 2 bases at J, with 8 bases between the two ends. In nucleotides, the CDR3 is TGCGCCAGCAGCTTGGACAGGCAGAACTATGGCTACACCTTC. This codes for CASSLDRQNYGYTF.

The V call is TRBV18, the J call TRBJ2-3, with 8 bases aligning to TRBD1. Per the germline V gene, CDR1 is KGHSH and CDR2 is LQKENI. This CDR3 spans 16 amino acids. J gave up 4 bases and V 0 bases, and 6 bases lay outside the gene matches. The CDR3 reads CASSPPGTGFADTQYF. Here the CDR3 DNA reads TGTGCCAGCTCACCACCGGGGACAGGTTTCGCAGATACGCAGTATTTT. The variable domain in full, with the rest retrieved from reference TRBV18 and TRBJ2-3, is NAGVMQNPRHLVRRRGQEARLRCSPMKGHSHVYWYRQLPEEGLKFMVYLQKENIIDESGMPKERFSAEFPKEGPSILRIQQVVRGDSAAYFCASSPPGTGFADTQYFGPGTRLTVL.

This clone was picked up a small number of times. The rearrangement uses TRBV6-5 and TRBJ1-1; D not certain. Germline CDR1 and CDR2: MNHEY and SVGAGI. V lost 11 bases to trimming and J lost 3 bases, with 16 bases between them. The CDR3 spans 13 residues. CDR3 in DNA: TGTGCCGCCTGGGAAGAGTGGGACACTGAAGCTTTCTTT. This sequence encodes CAAWEEWDTEAFF.

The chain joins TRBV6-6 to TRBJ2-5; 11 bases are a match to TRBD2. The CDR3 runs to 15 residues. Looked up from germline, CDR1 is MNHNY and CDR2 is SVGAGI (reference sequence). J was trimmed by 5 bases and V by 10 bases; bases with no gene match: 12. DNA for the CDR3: TGTGCCACCCAGACTAGCGGGGTACCTGGGGAGACCCAGTACTTC. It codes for CATQTSGVPGETQYF.

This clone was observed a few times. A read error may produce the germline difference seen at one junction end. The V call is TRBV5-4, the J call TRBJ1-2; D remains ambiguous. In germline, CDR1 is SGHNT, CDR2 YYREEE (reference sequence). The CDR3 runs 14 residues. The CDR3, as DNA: TGTGCCAGCAGCCTCGATACTTCTAATTATGGCTACACCTTC. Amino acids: CASSLDTSNYGYTF.

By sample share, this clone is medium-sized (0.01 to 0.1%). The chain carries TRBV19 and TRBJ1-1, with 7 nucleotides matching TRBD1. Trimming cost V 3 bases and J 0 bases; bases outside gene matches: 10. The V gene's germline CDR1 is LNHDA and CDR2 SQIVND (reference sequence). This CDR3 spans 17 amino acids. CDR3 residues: CASSIVGQVTMNTEAFF. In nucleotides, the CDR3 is TGTGCCAGTAGTATCGTAGGACAGGTCACAATGAACACTGAAGCTTTCTTT.

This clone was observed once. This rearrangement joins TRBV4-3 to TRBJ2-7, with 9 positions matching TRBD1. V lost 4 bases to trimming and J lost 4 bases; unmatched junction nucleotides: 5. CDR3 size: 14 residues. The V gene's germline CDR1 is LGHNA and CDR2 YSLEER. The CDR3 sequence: CASSLSTGGYEQYF. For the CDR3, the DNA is TGCGCCAGCAGCCTGTCGACAGGGGGGTACGAGCAGTACTTC.

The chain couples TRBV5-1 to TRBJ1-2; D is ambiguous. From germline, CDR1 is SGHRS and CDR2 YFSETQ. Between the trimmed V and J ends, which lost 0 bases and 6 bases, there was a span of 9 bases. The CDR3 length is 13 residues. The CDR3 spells CASSLGTADGYTF. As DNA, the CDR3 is TGCGCCAGCAGCTTGGGTACAGCTGATGGCTACACCTTC.

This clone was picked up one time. The CDR3 DNA reads TGTGCCAGCAGCTGGACCGTAGGGGAAGCTTTCTTT. It yields the protein CASSWTVGEAFF. This rearrangement joins TRBV5-6 to TRBJ1-1; D is unclear. The germline CDR1 and CDR2 sequences are SGHDT and YYEEEE. The CDR3 is made up of 12 amino acids. V was shortened by 3 bases and J by 8 bases, with 11 bases between the two germline ends. Using reference TRBV5-6 and TRBJ1-1 for the parts outside the CDR3, the full variable domain is DAGVTQSPTHLIKTRGQQVTLRCSPKSGHDTVSWYQQALGQGPQFIFQYYEEEERQRGNFPDRFSGHQFPNYSSELNVNALLLGDSALYLCASSWTVGEAFFGQGTRLTVV.

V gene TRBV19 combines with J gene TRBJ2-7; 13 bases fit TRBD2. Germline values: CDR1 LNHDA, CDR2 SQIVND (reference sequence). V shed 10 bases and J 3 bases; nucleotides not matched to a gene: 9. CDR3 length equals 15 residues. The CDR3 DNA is TGTGCCACTTCTCTGAGGACTAGCGGGAGCTACGAGCAGTACTTC. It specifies CATSLRTSGSYEQYF.

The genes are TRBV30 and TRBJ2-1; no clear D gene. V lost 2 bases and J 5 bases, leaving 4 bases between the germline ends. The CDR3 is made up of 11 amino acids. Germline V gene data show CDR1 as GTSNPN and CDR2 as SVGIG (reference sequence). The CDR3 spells CAWSQNNEQFF. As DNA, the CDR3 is TGTGCCTGGAGTCAGAACAATGAGCAGTTCTTC.

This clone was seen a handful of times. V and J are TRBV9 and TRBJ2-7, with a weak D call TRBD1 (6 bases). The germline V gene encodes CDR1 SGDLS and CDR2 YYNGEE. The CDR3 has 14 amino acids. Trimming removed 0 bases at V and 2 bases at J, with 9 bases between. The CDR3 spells CASSVDRETYEQYF. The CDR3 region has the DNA TGTGCCAGCAGCGTAGACAGGGAAACCTACGAGCAGTACTTC. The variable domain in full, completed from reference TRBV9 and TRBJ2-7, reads DSGVTQTPKHLITATGQRVTLRCSPRSGDLSVYWYQQSLDQGLQFLIQYYNGEERAKGNILERFSAQQFPDLHSELNLSSLELGDSALYFCASSVDRETYEQYFGPGTRLTVT.

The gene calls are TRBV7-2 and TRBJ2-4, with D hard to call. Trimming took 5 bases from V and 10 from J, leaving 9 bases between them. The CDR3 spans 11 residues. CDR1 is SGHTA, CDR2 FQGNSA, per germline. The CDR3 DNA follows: TGTGCCAGCAGCGCTCGCTGGATTCAGTACTTC. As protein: CASSARWIQYF. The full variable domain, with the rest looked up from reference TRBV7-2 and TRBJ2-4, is GAGVSQSPSNKVTEKGKDVELRCDPISGHTALYWYRQSLGQGLEFLIYFQGNSAPDKSGLPSDRFSAERTGGSVSTLTIQRTQQEDSAVYLCASSARWIQYFGAGTRLSVL.

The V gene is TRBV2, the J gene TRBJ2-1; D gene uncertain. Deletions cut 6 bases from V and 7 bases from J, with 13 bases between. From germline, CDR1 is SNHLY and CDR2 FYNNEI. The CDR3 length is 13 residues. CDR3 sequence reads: CASSPRPRNEQFF. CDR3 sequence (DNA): TGTGCCAGCAGCCCCCGCCCGAGGAATGAGCAGTTCTTC.

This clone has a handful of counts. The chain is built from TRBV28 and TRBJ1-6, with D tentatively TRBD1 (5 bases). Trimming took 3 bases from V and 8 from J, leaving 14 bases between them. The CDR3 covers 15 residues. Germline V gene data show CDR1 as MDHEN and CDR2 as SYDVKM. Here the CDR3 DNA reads TGTGCCAGCAGTTTTATCCCGGGAGGGGATTCACCCCTCCACTTT. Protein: CASSFIPGGDSPLHF.